This is a list of T cell receptor beta chains from one sample in a study of cytomegalovirus exposure and HLA in healthy donors. The table came from immunoSEQ multiplex PCR; TCRdb's copy has only in-frame clones and leaves some out. The repertoire holds about 150,000 clones, with roughly 79% as singletons. Sequenced material: PBMCs. The receptors were sampled from a man aged 18-30 years in good health and CMV-seronegative. Both conserved end residues are part of each CDR3. The order of the fields is CDR3 protein, CDR3 DNA, V gene, D gene, clone size, J gene. D genes are given only for firm matches. Clone size, where shown, is once, few, many, or a class for clones that have expanded.

CDR3aa: CASALKDSSSYEQYF
CDR3nt: TGTGCCAGTGCCCTCAAGGACAGCTCGTCCTACGAGCAGTACTTC
v_gene: TRBV19
d_gene: -
abundance: -
j_gene: TRBJ2-7

CDR3aa: CASRPKRDKTYEQYF
CDR3nt: TGTGCCAGCAGGCCTAAACGGGACAAGACCTACGAGCAGTACTTC
v_gene: TRBV6-5
d_gene: -
abundance: -
j_gene: TRBJ2-7

CDR3aa: CASHREGSGANVLTF
CDR3nt: TGTGCCAGTCACAGGGAAGGGTCCGGGGCCAACGTCCTGACTTTC
v_gene: TRBV28
d_gene: -
abundance: few
j_gene: TRBJ2-6

CDR3aa: CASSYGQGNSPLHF
CDR3nt: TGTGCCAGCAGCTATGGACAGGGCAATTCACCCCTCCACTTT
v_gene: TRBV7-6
d_gene: TRBD1
abundance: -
j_gene: TRBJ1-6

CDR3aa: CASSLAGGATYGYTF
CDR3nt: TGTGCCAGCAGCTTAGCGGGGGGGGCTACCTATGGCTACACCTTC
v_gene: TRBV7-2
d_gene: -
abundance: -
j_gene: TRBJ1-2

CDR3aa: CASRKGGGTVNTGELFF
CDR3nt: TGTGCCAGCAGAAAGGGGGGTGGGACAGTTAACACCGGGGAGCTGTTTTTT
v_gene: TRBV28
d_gene: -
abundance: -
j_gene: TRBJ2-2

CDR3aa: CASSQVAGGWEKLFF
CDR3nt: TGCGCCAGCAGCCAAGTAGCTGGAGGTTGGGAAAAACTGTTTTTT
v_gene: TRBV4-1
d_gene: -
abundance: few
j_gene: TRBJ1-4

CDR3aa: CASSIGRQGPGYTF
CDR3nt: TGTGCCAGTAGTATAGGCCGACAGGGTCCTGGCTACACCTTC
v_gene: TRBV19
d_gene: TRBD1
abundance: -
j_gene: TRBJ1-2

CDR3aa: CASREGARNTGELFF
CDR3nt: TGTGCCAGCAGGGAGGGGGCTCGGAACACCGGGGAGCTGTTTTTT
v_gene: TRBV25-1
d_gene: -
abundance: -
j_gene: TRBJ2-2

CDR3aa: CAIGAFYEQYF
CDR3nt: TGTGCCATCGGGGCGTTCTACGAGCAGTACTTC
v_gene: TRBV10-3
d_gene: -
abundance: -
j_gene: TRBJ2-7

CDR3aa: CSASRGLNTEAFF
CDR3nt: TGCAGCGCCAGCCGGGGGTTGAACACTGAAGCTTTCTTT
v_gene: TRBV29-1
d_gene: -
abundance: -
j_gene: TRBJ1-1

CDR3aa: CASRTIRDRAYNEQFF
CDR3nt: TGTGCCAGCAGAACTATCCGGGACAGGGCCTACAATGAGCAGTTCTTC
v_gene: TRBV2
d_gene: TRBD1
abundance: once
j_gene: TRBJ2-1

CDR3aa: CASSLGQDLTGAFF
CDR3nt: TGCGCCAGCAGCTTAGGACAGGACCTCACGGGGGCTTTCTTT
v_gene: TRBV5-1
d_gene: TRBD1
abundance: -
j_gene: TRBJ1-1

CDR3aa: CATRRQGGQPQHF
CDR3nt: TGTGCCACCCGAAGACAGGGAGGACAGCCCCAGCATTTT
v_gene: TRBV6-6
d_gene: TRBD1
abundance: -
j_gene: TRBJ1-5

CDR3aa: CATSREAGLAYEQYF
CDR3nt: TGTGCCACCAGCAGAGAAGCGGGACTAGCCTACGAGCAGTACTTC
v_gene: TRBV15
d_gene: TRBD2
abundance: few
j_gene: TRBJ2-7

CDR3aa: CASSHPSGGGGKAKNSQYF
CDR3nt: TGCGCCAGCAGCCACCCAAGCGGCGGCGGGGGGAAAGCCAAAAACAGTCAGTACTTC
v_gene: TRBV4-3
d_gene: TRBD2
abundance: -
j_gene: TRBJ2-4

CDR3aa: CASEEDRGRDTQYF
CDR3nt: TGTGCCAGCGAGGAGGACAGGGGAAGGGATACGCAGTATTTT
v_gene: TRBV19
d_gene: TRBD1
abundance: -
j_gene: TRBJ2-3

CDR3aa: CASNPRQGKMVF
CDR3nt: TGTGCCAGCAACCCAAGACAGGGCAAGATGGTCTTC
v_gene: TRBV2
d_gene: TRBD1
abundance: few
j_gene: TRBJ2-1

CDR3aa: CASSPSGQGSRDTQYF
CDR3nt: TGTGCCAGCAGCCCATCTGGGCAGGGGTCAAGAGATACGCAGTATTTT
v_gene: TRBV13
d_gene: -
abundance: -
j_gene: TRBJ2-3

CDR3aa: CASSLFSSGANGLTF
CDR3nt: TGTGCCAGCAGCTTGTTCAGCTCTGGGGCCAACGGCCTGACTTTC
v_gene: TRBV5-4
d_gene: -
abundance: -
j_gene: TRBJ2-6

CDR3aa: CASSLDGRAGPDETQYF
CDR3nt: TGTGCCAGCAGCTTGGATGGTCGAGCGGGTCCCGACGAGACCCAGTACTTC
v_gene: TRBV5-4
d_gene: -
abundance: once
j_gene: TRBJ2-5

CDR3aa: CASSGGWGGRDIQYF
CDR3nt: TGTGCCAGCAGCGGAGGGTGGGGGGGCAGGGACATTCAGTACTTC
v_gene: TRBV5-5
d_gene: -
abundance: -
j_gene: TRBJ2-4

CDR3aa: CASSLVGGNTEAFF
CDR3nt: TGCGCCAGCAGCTTGGTGGGAGGCAACACTGAAGCTTTCTTT
v_gene: TRBV5-1
d_gene: -
abundance: -
j_gene: TRBJ1-1

CDR3aa: CASSPRQGNMNTEAFF
CDR3nt: TGTGCCAGCTCACCAAGGCAGGGGAACATGAACACTGAAGCTTTCTTT
v_gene: TRBV18
d_gene: -
abundance: -
j_gene: TRBJ1-1

CDR3aa: CASSPTFFGQQETQYF
CDR3nt: TGCGCCAGCAGCCCCACCTTTTTCGGACAGCAAGAGACCCAGTACTTC
v_gene: TRBV5-1
d_gene: -
abundance: -
j_gene: TRBJ2-5

CDR3aa: CSVDGGRLYNEQFF
CDR3nt: TGCAGCGTTGATGGGGGCCGGCTCTACAATGAGCAGTTCTTC
v_gene: TRBV29-1
d_gene: -
abundance: few
j_gene: TRBJ2-1

CDR3aa: CASSTTGALVNTEAFF
CDR3nt: TGCGCCAGCAGTACAACAGGGGCCCTTGTGAACACTGAAGCTTTCTTT
v_gene: TRBV5-1
d_gene: TRBD1
abundance: -
j_gene: TRBJ1-1

CDR3aa: CASSPGTSGGGEETQYF
CDR3nt: TGTGCCAGCAGCCCCGGGACTAGCGGGGGGGGAGAAGAGACCCAGTACTTC
v_gene: TRBV7-2
d_gene: TRBD2
abundance: few
j_gene: TRBJ2-5

CDR3aa: CASSIRSGGNTGELFF
CDR3nt: TGTGCCAGCAGCATTCGTAGCGGGGGGAACACCGGGGAGCTGTTTTTT
v_gene: TRBV7-2
d_gene: TRBD2
abundance: once
j_gene: TRBJ2-2

CDR3aa: CAWSVVGSNQPQHF
CDR3nt: TGTGCCTGGAGTGTAGTCGGGAGCAATCAGCCCCAGCATTTT
v_gene: TRBV30
d_gene: -
abundance: once
j_gene: TRBJ1-5

CDR3aa: CAITATGDGTEAFF
CDR3nt: TGTGCCATCACCGCGACAGGGGATGGTACTGAAGCTTTCTTT
v_gene: TRBV10-3
d_gene: TRBD1
abundance: -
j_gene: TRBJ1-1

CDR3aa: CASSIGRDTGELFF
CDR3nt: TGTGCCAGTAGTATTGGGCGGGACACCGGGGAGCTGTTTTTT
v_gene: TRBV19
d_gene: -
abundance: -
j_gene: TRBJ2-2

CDR3aa: CASSRQTGNYGYTF
CDR3nt: TGCGCCAGCAGCCGCCAGACAGGGAACTATGGCTACACCTTC
v_gene: TRBV4-3
d_gene: TRBD1
abundance: -
j_gene: TRBJ1-2

CDR3aa: CASSYDFGASPYF
CDR3nt: TGTGCCAGCAGTTACGATTTTGGAGCATCCCCGTACTTC
v_gene: TRBV6-6
d_gene: -
abundance: -
j_gene: TRBJ2-7

CDR3aa: CASSTGQGWPGELFF
CDR3nt: TGTGCCAGCTCGACGGGACAGGGGTGGCCCGGGGAGCTGTTTTTT
v_gene: TRBV27
d_gene: TRBD1
abundance: few
j_gene: TRBJ2-2

CDR3aa: CASSYVGTSYTNEQYF
CDR3nt: TGCGCCAGCAGCTATGTGGGGACTAGCTACACCAACGAGCAGTACTTC
v_gene: TRBV5-1
d_gene: TRBD2
abundance: few
j_gene: TRBJ2-7

CDR3aa: CASSLLGTAQPNTEAFF
CDR3nt: TGTGCCAGCAGTTTACTGGGGACAGCCCAACCGAACACTGAAGCTTTCTTT
v_gene: TRBV27
d_gene: TRBD1
abundance: -
j_gene: TRBJ1-1

CDR3aa: CASSPAGYRGNQPQHF
CDR3nt: TGTGCCAGCAGCCCCGCAGGGTATAGGGGCAATCAGCCCCAGCATTTT
v_gene: TRBV5-6
d_gene: -
abundance: -
j_gene: TRBJ1-5

CDR3aa: CASSVAPSGGAYEQYF
CDR3nt: TGTGCCAGCAGCGTAGCCCCTAGCGGGGGGGCCTACGAGCAGTACTTC
v_gene: TRBV9
d_gene: TRBD2
abundance: -
j_gene: TRBJ2-7

CDR3aa: CASSPPRLAGGNNEQFF
CDR3nt: TGTGCCAGCTCACCACCGCGTCTAGCGGGGGGGAACAATGAGCAGTTCTTC
v_gene: TRBV18
d_gene: TRBD2
abundance: -
j_gene: TRBJ2-1

CDR3aa: CASSLATGGNTEAFF
CDR3nt: TGCGCCAGCAGCTTGGCCACAGGGGGCAACACTGAAGCTTTCTTT
v_gene: TRBV5-1
d_gene: TRBD1
abundance: few
j_gene: TRBJ1-1

CDR3aa: CASSFPWTGGNQPQHF
CDR3nt: TGTGCCAGCAGTTTTCCCTGGACAGGGGGCAATCAGCCCCAGCATTTT
v_gene: TRBV28
d_gene: TRBD1
abundance: -
j_gene: TRBJ1-5

CDR3aa: CASSAPGQGSNEQFF
CDR3nt: TGTGCCAGCAGTGCCCCGGGACAGGGGAGCAATGAGCAGTTCTTC
v_gene: TRBV6-1
d_gene: TRBD1
abundance: once
j_gene: TRBJ2-1

CDR3aa: CASSLGSQNTEAFF
CDR3nt: TGTGCCAGCAGCTTAGGTAGCCAGAACACTGAAGCTTTCTTT
v_gene: TRBV7-2
d_gene: -
abundance: few
j_gene: TRBJ1-1

CDR3aa: CASSPGRTSGGDQETQYF
CDR3nt: TGCGCCAGCAGCCCCGGGCGGACTAGCGGGGGGGACCAGGAGACCCAGTACTTC
v_gene: TRBV5-1
d_gene: TRBD2
abundance: few
j_gene: TRBJ2-5

CDR3aa: CASSPRQGTYEQYF
CDR3nt: TGTGCCAGCTCACCTAGACAGGGAACCTACGAGCAGTACTTC
v_gene: TRBV18
d_gene: TRBD1
abundance: -
j_gene: TRBJ2-7

CDR3aa: CASSHTTDTQYF
CDR3nt: TGTGCCAGCAGCCATACTACAGATACGCAGTATTTT
v_gene: TRBV5-4
d_gene: -
abundance: -
j_gene: TRBJ2-3

CDR3aa: CASSIRGSTNEKLFF
CDR3nt: TGTGCCAGTAGTATAAGGGGTTCAACTAATGAAAAACTGTTTTTT
v_gene: TRBV19
d_gene: -
abundance: -
j_gene: TRBJ1-4

CDR3aa: CASSKKSGTPYEQYF
CDR3nt: TGTGCCAGTAGTAAAAAATCGGGAACCCCCTACGAGCAGTACTTC
v_gene: TRBV19
d_gene: -
abundance: -
j_gene: TRBJ2-7

CDR3aa: CASSYSGSGGARGQYF
CDR3nt: TGTGCCAGCAGTTACTCGGGAAGCGGGGGGGCCCGAGGGCAGTATTTT
v_gene: TRBV6-5
d_gene: TRBD2
abundance: few
j_gene: TRBJ2-3

CDR3aa: CASSLTTSDTGELFF
CDR3nt: TGTGCCAGCAGCTTAACGACTAGCGACACCGGGGAGCTGTTTTTT
v_gene: TRBV7-3
d_gene: TRBD2
abundance: -
j_gene: TRBJ2-2

CDR3aa: CASSYEGGRGTEAFF
CDR3nt: TGTGCCAGCAGCTACGAAGGGGGCAGGGGCACTGAAGCTTTCTTT
v_gene: TRBV5-8
d_gene: TRBD1
abundance: -
j_gene: TRBJ1-1

CDR3aa: CASWLGSGEAFF
CDR3nt: TGTGCCTCTTGGTTGGGCAGTGGTGAAGCTTTCTTT
v_gene: TRBV19
d_gene: -
abundance: -
j_gene: TRBJ1-1

CDR3aa: CASSQDWGSNTEAFF
CDR3nt: TGCGCCAGCAGCCAAGATTGGGGCTCGAACACTGAAGCTTTCTTT
v_gene: TRBV4-1
d_gene: -
abundance: -
j_gene: TRBJ1-1

CDR3aa: CASRLDGYNEQFF
CDR3nt: TGTGCCAGCAGGCTAGACGGCTACAATGAGCAGTTCTTC
v_gene: TRBV28
d_gene: -
abundance: -
j_gene: TRBJ2-1

CDR3aa: CASSRASGGPTDTQYF
CDR3nt: TGTGCCAGCAGTCGCGCTAGCGGGGGCCCCACAGATACGCAGTATTTT
v_gene: TRBV6-4
d_gene: TRBD2
abundance: -
j_gene: TRBJ2-3

CDR3aa: CASSLGPGEGNYGYTF
CDR3nt: TGTGCCAGCAGCTTAGGCCCGGGGGAGGGAAACTATGGCTACACCTTC
v_gene: TRBV11-2
d_gene: -
abundance: -
j_gene: TRBJ1-2